These 30 T cell receptor beta chains were all obtained from the same sample, sequenced in a study of T cells in Graves' hyperthyroidism and ophthalmopathy. RNA transcripts provided the source from which TCR beta CDR3 regions were amplified. First-round RT-PCR of the TCR CDR3 relied on the HTBI primer set. TCRdb called the multiplex PCR reads again in MiXCR, with one record for every CDR3 protein. This sample yields fewer than 650,000 distinct CDR3 sequences, of which 14% are seen a single time; 11% to 15% belongs to the top ten. Sequenced sample: blood. These receptors originate from a woman aged 35 to 49 with Graves' hyperthyroidism.

This clonotype was recorded many times. The chain couples TRBV27 to TRBJ2-3; D gene ambiguous. Germline V gene lookup returns CDR1 MNHEY and CDR2 SMNVEV (reference sequence). The CDR3 is made up of 13 amino acids. V was cut by 7 bases and J by 2 bases, with 10 bases left in between. The DNA of the CDR3 is TGTGCCAGCACTGGGGTAATCACAGATACGCAGTATTTT. This codes for CASTGVITDTQYF.

This clonotype occurred many times. The V gene is TRBV6-6, the J gene TRBJ2-7, with TRBD1 matching 9 bases. Germline CDR1 MNHNY, CDR2 SVGAGI (reference sequence). This CDR3 has 15 amino acids. V trimming: 2 bases; J trimming: 2 bases; junction bases outside the gene matches: 4. CDR3 in DNA: TGTGCCAGCAGTTACCGGGGACAGGGCACCTACGAGCAGTACTTC. Translated: CASSYRGQGTYEQYF.

The chain is built from TRBV30 and TRBJ2-5; 9 bases line up with TRBD2. The trim removed 3 bases at V and 5 bases at J, leaving 10 bases unmatched. Per germline, CDR1 GTSNPN and CDR2 SVGIG (reference sequence). The CDR3 consists of 15 residues. The CDR3 sequence is CAWSSTGLAGETQYF. The CDR3 DNA reads TGTGCCTGGAGCAGTACAGGGCTAGCGGGGGAGACCCAGTACTTC.

This clonotype came up many times. The V and J genes are TRBV5-1 and TRBJ2-2; D is unclear. V shed 1 base and J shed 3 bases, with 10 bases lying between them. The CDR3 is 15 amino acids. Germline CDR1 SGHRS, CDR2 YFSETQ. The chain's CDR3 is CASSLFWTDTGELFF. CDR3 coding DNA: TGCGCCAGCAGCTTGTTCTGGACCGACACCGGGGAGCTGTTTTTT.

In its sample, this clonotype was seen once. The genes are TRBV19 and TRBJ1-5; D is perhaps TRBD1 (5 bases). In germline, CDR1 is LNHDA, CDR2 SQIVND (reference sequence). Trimming removed 3 bases at V and 7 bases at J, with 13 bases between. The CDR3 is made up of 14 amino acids. The CDR3 protein is CASSISREWQPQHF. Here the CDR3 DNA reads TGTGCCAGTAGTATCAGCAGGGAATGGCAGCCCCAGCATTTT.

This clonotype was observed at least ten times. CDR3 DNA: TGTGCCAGCAGTGGGACAGGGAGGTATCAGCCCCAGCATTTT. Amino acid sequence: CASSGTGRYQPQHF. The chain is built from TRBV2 and TRBJ1-5, with 8 bases matching TRBD1. Per germline, CDR1 SNHLY and CDR2 FYNNEI. This CDR3 comprises 14 residues. J gave up 5 bases and V 4 bases, and 4 bases lay outside the gene matches.

This clonotype has only a few counts. The final CDR3 position lacks the conserved phenylalanine or tryptophan, pointing to a likely read error. The chain is built from TRBV5-1 and TRBJ2-2, with a possible D match to TRBD2 (5 bases). CDR3 size: 15 residues. Deletions cut 5 bases from V and 4 bases from J, with 15 bases between. Germline-derived CDR1 and CDR2 are SGHRS and YFSETQ. The CDR3 DNA sequence: TGCGCCAGCAGTCAGCTGTCTGGGAGCACCGGGGAGCTGTTTCTT. Amino acids: CASSQLSGSTGELFL.

A few counts support this clonotype. The genes are TRBV5-1 and TRBJ2-5; 10 positions match TRBD2. The V and J ends lost 4 bases and 4 bases, in that order; junction bases with no gene match: 16. CDR3 length equals 18 residues. Per germline, CDR1 SGHRS and CDR2 YFSETQ. The CDR3 here is CASSPGASGSSVGETQYF. CDR3 in DNA: TGCGCCAGCAGCCCCGGCGCTAGCGGGAGTTCAGTCGGAGAGACCCAGTACTTC. Supplemented by reference TRBV5-1 and TRBJ2-5, the full variable domain reads KAGVTQTPRYLIKTRGQQVTLSCSPISGHRSVSWYQQTPGQGLQFLFEYFSETQRNKGNFPGRFSGRQFSNSRSEMNVSTLELGDSALYLCASSPGASGSSVGETQYFGPGTRLLVL.

This clonotype was counted many times. This chain uses TRBV12-3 or TRBV12-4 with TRBJ2-5; the D is unclear. Trimming shortened V by 3 bases and J by 5 bases, and 10 bases separated the two germline ends. The CDR3 length is 13 residues. This chain's CDR3 is CASSFNSPETQYF. The CDR3 DNA follows: TGTGCCAGCAGTTTCAACTCACCGGAGACCCAGTACTTC.

The chain couples TRBV29-1 to TRBJ2-7; either TRBD1 or TRBD2 may fit D (5 bases each). V lost 1 base to trimming and J lost 0 bases, with 7 bases between them. Germline lookup yields CDR1 SQVTM and CDR2 ANQGSEA. The CDR3 consists of 13 residues. The CDR3 DNA follows: TGCAGCGTTGAAGGTGGGACCTCCTACGAGCAGTACTTC. Its protein product is CSVEGGTSYEQYF.

This clonotype turned up a few times. The V call is TRBV24-1, the J call TRBJ2-6; D is tentatively TRBD1 or TRBD2 (5 bases each). V was clipped by 7 bases and J by 4 bases, with 25 bases between them. CDR3 length: 19 amino acids. CDR1 is KGHDR and CDR2 is SFDVKD in the germline V gene. DNA of the CDR3: TGTGCCACCAGCGCGAGGTGGGACGAGGAGAGGTTGGGGGCCAACGTCCTGACTTTC. Amino acids: CATSARWDEERLGANVLTF.

The chain joins TRBV7-6 to TRBJ2-5, with 7 bases aligning to TRBD1. V lost 4 bases and J lost 5; bases outside the gene matches: 16. The CDR3 sequence is 17 residues long. Germline V gives CDR1 SGHVS, CDR2 FNYEAQ. This chain's CDR3 is CASSSLDRDRVWETQYF. The CDR3 DNA reads as TGTGCCAGCAGCTCACTAGACAGGGACAGAGTCTGGGAGACCCAGTACTTC.

This clonotype was detected many times. The chain employs TRBV6-1 and TRBJ1-1; D uncertain. The CDR3 sequence is 19 residues long. Germline loops: CDR1 MNHNS, CDR2 SASEGT. Between the trimmed V and J ends, which lost 6 bases and 3 bases, there was a span of 29 bases. CDR3 coding DNA: TGTGCCAGCAGGCCATCCCCTACCGAGTTTCGGGGTGGAGACACTGAAGCTTTCTTT. Residues: CASRPSPTEFRGGDTEAFF.

V gene TRBV6-5 combines with J gene TRBJ2-2, with 11 bases that match TRBD2. The CDR3 is 17 residues long. Trimming took 4 bases from V and 5 from J; bases not matched to a gene: 9. The germline CDR1 and CDR2 sequences are MNHEY and SVGAGI. The CDR3 loop reads CASSLLAGAFETGELFF. DNA for the CDR3: TGTGCCAGCAGTTTACTAGCGGGAGCTTTTGAGACCGGGGAGCTGTTTTTT.

The table lists this clonotype with many counts. This chain uses TRBV5-1 with TRBJ2-5, with D tentatively TRBD1 (5 bases). The V gene's germline CDR1 is SGHRS and CDR2 YFSETQ. V shed 3 bases and J shed 1 base, with 16 bases lying between them. This CDR3 region has 16 residues. The CDR3 region has the DNA TGCGCCAGCAGCTCGCAGACAGCAACCCTCCAAGAGACCCAGTACTTC. Translated, it gives CASSSQTATLQETQYF.

This clonotype has at least ten counts. The V and J genes are TRBV3-1 and TRBJ2-3; unclear D gene. The germline gives CDR1 LGHDT, CDR2 YNNKEL (reference sequence). Trimming removed 4 bases from V and 1 base from J, with 9 bases in between. The CDR3 has 14 amino acids. This CDR3 is CASSPPVGTDTQYF. CDR3 nucleotides: TGTGCCAGCAGCCCCCCAGTGGGCACAGATACGCAGTATTTT.

This clonotype showed up many times. This sequence joins TRBV5-8 and TRBJ2-7, with 10 bases fitting TRBD2. The CDR3 has 13 amino acids. Losses at the gene ends were 7 bases for V and 2 bases for J; bases not matched to a gene: 3. The germline V gene has CDR1 SGHTS and CDR2 YDEGEE. This CDR3 is CASGLAETYEQYF. As DNA, the CDR3 is TGTGCCAGCGGACTAGCGGAAACCTACGAGCAGTACTTC.

This clonotype came up once. J is TRBJ1-1 and V is TRBV6-2 or TRBV6-3; no definite D call. Germline V lookup: CDR1 MNHEY, CDR2 SVGEGT. The CDR3 totals 15 residues. With 5 bases removed from V and 5 bases from J, the gap between germline ends came to 18 bases. For the CDR3, the DNA is TGTGCCAGCAGTGCGATCCCGCGGAGTAAAACTGAAGCTTTCTTT. Translated, it gives CASSAIPRSKTEAFF.

This clonotype was detected ten times or more. The chain links TRBV28 to TRBJ2-6; D might be TRBD2 (7 bases). The germline V gene encodes CDR1 MDHEN and CDR2 SYDVKM. The ends were cut back, 6 bases at V and 3 bases at J, with 12 bases in the middle. The CDR3 covers 15 residues. This chain's CDR3 is CASSERGGGANVLTF. CDR3 DNA sequence: TGTGCCAGCAGCGAAAGGGGGGGTGGGGCCAACGTCCTGACTTTC.

This clonotype came up a few times. This chain uses TRBV19 with TRBJ2-2, with 9 positions matching TRBD1. Germline lookup yields CDR1 LNHDA and CDR2 SQIVND (reference sequence). CDR3 length: 16 amino acids. V shed 5 bases, J shed 6 bases, and the junction held 10 bases outside the gene matches. The CDR3 DNA follows: TGTGCCAGTAGTGCAGGGACAGGGATAATCGCCGGGGAGCTGTTTTTT. This translates into CASSAGTGIIAGELFF.

The sample holds many counts of this clonotype. V is TRBV7-8 and J is TRBJ1-1; TRBD1 might be the D (5 bases). Trimming cost V 5 bases and J 2 bases, with 15 bases left between them. This CDR3 has 15 amino acids. Germline CDR1 is SGHVS and CDR2 is FQNEAQ. In DNA, the CDR3 is TGTGCCAGCAGCATAAGACAGACGATTAACACTGAAGCTTTCTTT. It codes for CASSIRQTINTEAFF.

This clonotype was observed at least ten times. J is TRBJ1-2 and V is TRBV7-2; no definite D call. This CDR3 comprises 14 residues. V was pared by 4 bases and J by 0 bases, with 9 bases between. Per germline, CDR1 SGHTA and CDR2 FQGNSA. This CDR3 is CASSSPLSNYGYTF. For the CDR3, the DNA is TGTGCCAGCAGCTCGCCTCTGTCTAACTATGGCTACACCTTC.

In its sample, this clonotype was seen many times. The gene calls are TRBV11-2 and TRBJ2-6; possible D gene TRBD2, 5 bases. The CDR3 runs to 13 residues. The V end lost 8 bases, the J end lost 6 bases, and 11 bases lay between the germline ends. Germline assignment: CDR1 SGHAT and CDR2 FQNNGV. The CDR3 spells CASHEGLANVLTF. CDR3 in DNA: TGTGCCAGCCATGAGGGATTGGCCAACGTCCTGACTTTC.

Only a few counts were recorded for this clonotype. At one boundary the junction diverges from the germline segment, which might be a read error. The chain employs TRBV7-7 and TRBJ1-2; 7 bases align to TRBD1. The germline gives CDR1 SSHAT, CDR2 FNYEAQ (reference sequence). There are 20 residues in the CDR3. The CDR3 reads CASSQARVRDSILPTYGYTF. As DNA, the CDR3 is TGTGCTAGCAGCCAAGCTCGAGTCCGGGACAGCATCCTCCCCACCTATGGCTACACCTTC.

This clonotype was counted many times. The CDR3 sequence is CASSTVNTGELFF. The CDR3 DNA reads as TGTGCCAGCAGTACTGTGAACACCGGGGAGCTGTTTTTT. The V call is TRBV28, the J call TRBJ2-2; no clear D gene. The V end lost 5 bases, the J end lost 1 base, and 5 bases lay between the germline ends. CDR1 is MDHEN and CDR2 is SYDVKM in the germline V gene. This CDR3 is built from 13 residues.

This clonotype was detected only a few times. The CDR3 region has the DNA TGCAGTGCTACGGTCGGGGTCGTTTCTGGAAACACCATATATTTT. Protein product: CSATVGVVSGNTIYF. This chain connects TRBV20-1 to TRBJ1-3, with D unclear. Trimming removed 4 bases from V and 1 base from J, with 14 bases in between. The CDR3 runs 15 residues. CDR1 is DFQATT and CDR2 is SNEGSKA in the germline V gene (reference sequence).

This clonotype was counted many times. The chain uses TRBV6-2 or TRBV6-3 and TRBJ1-1, with 9 bases lining up with TRBD1. The CDR3 extends over 13 amino acids. V shed 5 bases, J shed 7 bases, and the junction held 5 bases outside the gene matches. Germline V gene sequence: CDR1 MNHEY, CDR2 SVGEGT. CDR3 amino acids: CASSLQGAFEAFF. CDR3 nucleotide sequence: TGTGCCAGCAGTCTACAGGGGGCTTTTGAAGCTTTCTTT.

This clonotype was counted a few times. This chain connects TRBV6-1 to TRBJ1-5, with 7 positions matching TRBD1. The germline gives CDR1 MNHNS, CDR2 SASEGT. The CDR3 has 16 residues. V lost 6 bases and J lost 0; bases outside the gene matches: 8. The CDR3 bases are TGTGCCAGCAGGAAGGGGGCAGGTAATAGCAATCAGCCCCAGCATTTT. It translates to CASRKGAGNSNQPQHF.

The chain uses TRBV13 and TRBJ1-6, with D maybe TRBD1 (6 bases). The germline CDR1 and CDR2 sequences are PRHDT and FYEKMQ (reference sequence). Trimming took off 3 bases at V and 8 bases at J, with 14 bases between the two ends. The CDR3 length is 15 residues. The CDR3 region has the DNA TGTGCCAGCAGCTTGAGAGGGGGAGGGGATTCACCCCTCCACTTT. Its translation is CASSLRGGGDSPLHF.

This clonotype was seen many times. The chain couples TRBV12-3 or TRBV12-4 to TRBJ2-7; D unresolved. Trimming removed 5 bases at V and 5 bases at J, with 22 bases between. This CDR3 is built from 16 residues. CDR3 nucleotide sequence: TGTGCCAGCAGTACACGCCCTTCCACGGATGTAGACGAGCAGTACTTC. As protein: CASSTRPSTDVDEQYF.